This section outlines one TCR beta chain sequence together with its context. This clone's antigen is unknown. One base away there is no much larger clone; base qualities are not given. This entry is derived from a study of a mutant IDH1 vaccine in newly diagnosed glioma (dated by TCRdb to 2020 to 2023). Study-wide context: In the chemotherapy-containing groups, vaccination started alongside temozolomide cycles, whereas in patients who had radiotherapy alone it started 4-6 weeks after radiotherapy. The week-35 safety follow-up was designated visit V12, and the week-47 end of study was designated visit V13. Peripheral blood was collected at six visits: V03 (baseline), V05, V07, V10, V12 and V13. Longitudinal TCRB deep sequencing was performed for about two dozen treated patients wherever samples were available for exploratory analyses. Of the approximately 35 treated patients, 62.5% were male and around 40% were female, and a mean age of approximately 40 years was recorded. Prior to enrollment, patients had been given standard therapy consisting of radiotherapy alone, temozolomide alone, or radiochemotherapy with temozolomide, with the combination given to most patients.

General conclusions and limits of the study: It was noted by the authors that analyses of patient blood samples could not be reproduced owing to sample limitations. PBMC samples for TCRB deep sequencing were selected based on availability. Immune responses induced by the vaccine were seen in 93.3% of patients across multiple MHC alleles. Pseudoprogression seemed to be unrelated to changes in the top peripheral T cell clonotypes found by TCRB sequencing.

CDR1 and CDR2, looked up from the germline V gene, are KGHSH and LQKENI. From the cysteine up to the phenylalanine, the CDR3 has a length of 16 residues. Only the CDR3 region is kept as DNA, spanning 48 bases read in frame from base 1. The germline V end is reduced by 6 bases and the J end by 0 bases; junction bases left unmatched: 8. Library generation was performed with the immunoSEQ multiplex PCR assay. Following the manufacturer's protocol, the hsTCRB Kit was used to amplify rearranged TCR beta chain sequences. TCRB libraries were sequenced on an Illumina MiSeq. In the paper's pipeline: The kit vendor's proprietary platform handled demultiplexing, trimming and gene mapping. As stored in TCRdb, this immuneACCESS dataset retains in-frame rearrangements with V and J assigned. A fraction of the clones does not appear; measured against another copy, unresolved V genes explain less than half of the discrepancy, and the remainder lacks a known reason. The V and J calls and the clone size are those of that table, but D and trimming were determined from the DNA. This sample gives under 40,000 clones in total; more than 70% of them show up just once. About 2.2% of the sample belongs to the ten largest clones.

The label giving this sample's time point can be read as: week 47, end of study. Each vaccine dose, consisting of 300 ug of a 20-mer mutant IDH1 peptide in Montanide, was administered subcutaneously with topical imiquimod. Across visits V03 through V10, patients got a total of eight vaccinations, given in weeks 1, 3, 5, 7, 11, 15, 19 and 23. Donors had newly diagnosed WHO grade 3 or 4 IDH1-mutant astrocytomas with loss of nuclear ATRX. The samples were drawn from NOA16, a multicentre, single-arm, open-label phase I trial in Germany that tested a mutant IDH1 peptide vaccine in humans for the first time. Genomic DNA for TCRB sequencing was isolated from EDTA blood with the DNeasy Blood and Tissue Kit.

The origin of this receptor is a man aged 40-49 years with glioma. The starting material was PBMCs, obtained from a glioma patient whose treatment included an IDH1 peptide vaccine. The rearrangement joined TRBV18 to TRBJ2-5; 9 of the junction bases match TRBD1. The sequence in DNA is TGTGCCAGCTCGCCCTGGACAGGGGTTCACCAAGAGACCCAGTACTTC. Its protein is CASSPWTGVHQETQYF.